This T cell receptor (beta chain) was documented in a study of identical twins. Study-wide results and limits: Out-of-frame beta chain sequences displayed weaker excess sharing between twins.

Germline CDR1 is SNHLY and CDR2 is FYNNEI. CDR3 length equals 11 residues. The V end lost 2 bases, the J end lost 6 bases, and 5 bases lay between the germline ends. This clonotype has a count of ten or more. Its specificity is unknown. TCRdb redid the calling of the 5' RACE reads with MiXCR, one entry per CDR3 protein. The table has 200,000 to 250,000 distinct CDR3 sequences, approximately 7.3% seen once. These data were also filed under a second study, of yellow fever vaccine responses in identical twins.

What was sequenced was CD8+ T cells sorted from blood. The chain carries TRBV2 and TRBJ2-7; D uncertain. This receptor was obtained from a woman aged 18-29 years in good health. In DNA, the CDR3 is TGTGCCAGCAGTGAATCTGTCGAGCAGTACTTC. Encoded protein: CASSESVEQYF.